Listed here are 26 T cell receptor beta chains from one sample, sequenced in a study of blood T cell repertoires in COVID-19. TCRdb keeps only in-frame clones here, not all; method: immunoSEQ multiplex PCR. Of about 180,000 clones in the sample, approximately 85% were seen once. The sample comprised peripheral blood. These receptor sequences come from a man between 60 and 75 years old with acute or convalescent COVID-19.

The V and J genes are TRBV10-3 and TRBJ2-1, with 8 bases aligning to TRBD2. The trim removed 5 bases at V and 0 bases at J, leaving 3 bases unmatched. CDR3 length: 15 amino acids. Germline assignment: CDR1 ENHRY and CDR2 SYGVKD. The CDR3 DNA reads TGTGCCATCAGTCGCGGGGGGCTCTCCTACAATGAGCAGTTCTTC. It translates to CAISRGGLSYNEQFF.

This chain connects TRBV11-2 to TRBJ2-1, with 14 bases lining up with TRBD2. The CDR3 is 16 residues long. Germline loops: CDR1 SGHAT, CDR2 FQNNGV. V shed 4 bases and J 8 bases; nucleotides not matched to a gene: 7. CDR3 nucleotides: TGTGCCAGCAGCTACGGGACTAGCGGGAGTATCTATGAGCAGTTCTTC. It codes for CASSYGTSGSIYEQFF.

The gene calls are TRBV4-1 and TRBJ2-7; D might be TRBD1 (5 bases). CDR1 is MGHRA, CDR2 YSYEKL, per germline. The CDR3 has 13 residues. Trimming left V 4 bases short and J 2 bases short, with 9 bases between. The CDR3 DNA reads as TGCGCCAGCAGCCTTGACAGACCCTACGAGCAGTACTTC. Protein: CASSLDRPYEQYF.

The gene calls are TRBV7-8 and TRBJ2-7; 9 bases line up with TRBD1. The J segment lost 6 bases and the V segment lost 4 bases, leaving 4 bases of the junction unmatched. Germline V gene lookup returns CDR1 SGHVS and CDR2 FQNEAQ. This CDR3 region has 13 residues. CDR3 protein: CASSSGQGAEQYF. The DNA for the CDR3 is TGTGCCAGCAGCTCGGGACAGGGTGCCGAGCAGTACTTC.

The chain links TRBV15 to TRBJ1-5; D is possibly TRBD1 (5 bases). Germline V CDR1 and CDR2: LNHNV, YYDKDF (reference sequence). CDR3 length: 15 residues. V lost 0 bases and J 2 bases, leaving 8 bases between the germline ends. The CDR3 loop reads CATSRETGRNQPQHF. In DNA, the CDR3 is TGTGCCACCAGCAGAGAAACAGGCCGCAATCAGCCCCAGCATTTT. Full variable domain (missing parts from reference TRBV15 and TRBJ1-5): DAMVIQNPRYQVTQFGKPVTLSCSQTLNHNVMYWYQQKSSQAPKLLFHYYDKDFNNEADTPDNFQSRRPNTSFCFLDIRSPGLGDTAMYLCATSRETGRNQPQHFGDGTRLSIL.

This chain links TRBV3-1 (or the pseudogene TRBV3-2) with TRBJ2-7; the match to TRBD2 covers 8 bases. CDR3 length: 14 amino acids. Germline V gives CDR1 LGHDT, CDR2 YNNKEL (reference sequence). Trimming at V came to 6 bases and at J to 1 base, leaving 5 bases not matched to a gene. The CDR3 DNA follows: TGTGCCAGCAGAGCGGGAGCGGGGTCCTACGAGCAGTACTTC. It is translated as CASRAGAGSYEQYF.

DNA for the CDR3: TGTGCCAGCAGCCGCCGGACTAGCGGGCGCCGCACAGATACGCAGTATTTT. Translation: CASSRRTSGRRTDTQYF. The gene calls are TRBV7-2 and TRBJ2-3, with TRBD2 matching 11 bases. Germline CDR1 and CDR2: SGHTA and FQGNSA. The V and J ends lost 5 bases and 1 base, in that order; junction bases with no gene match: 8. This CDR3 region has 17 residues.

The CDR3 region has the DNA TGTGCCAGCAGTGAACGGGGTTTCGGCAATCAGCCCCAGCATTTT. Translated, it gives CASSERGFGNQPQHF. The V and J genes are TRBV25-1 and TRBJ1-5; D not resolved. Germline-derived CDR1 and CDR2 are MGHDK and SYGVNS. V lost 2 bases and J 2 bases, leaving 10 bases between the germline ends. The CDR3 totals 15 residues.

The chain recombines TRBV15 with TRBJ2-7; 8 bases map to TRBD1. V was pared by 0 bases and J by 4 bases, with 5 bases of the junction left unmatched. CDR1 is LNHNV, CDR2 YYDKDF, per germline (reference sequence). The length of the CDR3 is 15 residues. The CDR3 coding sequence is TGTGCCACCAGCAGAGACGGGACAGGAGAGTACGAGCAGTACTTC. Translated, it gives CATSRDGTGEYEQYF.

The rearrangement joins TRBV30 to TRBJ2-7; D is perhaps TRBD2 (6 bases). Trimming left V 5 bases short and J 3 bases short, with 14 bases between. Germline CDR1 GTSNPN, CDR2 SVGIG (reference sequence). This CDR3 contains 13 residues. DNA for the CDR3: TGTGCCTGGGGGGGACTTTACAACTACGAGCAGTACTTC. It encodes CAWGGLYNYEQYF.

The J gene is TRBJ1-5, the V gene TRBV18, with D unresolved. CDR1 is KGHSH and CDR2 is LQKENI in the germline V gene. CDR3 length: 15 residues. The V and J ends lost 3 bases and 0 bases respectively, with 9 bases between them. CDR3 residues: CASSPGVYSNQPQHF. The CDR3 DNA reads TGTGCCAGCTCACCGGGAGTTTATAGCAATCAGCCCCAGCATTTT.

The rearrangement links TRBV21-1 to TRBJ1-5; the table calls TRBD1, which could not be checked here. TRBV21-1 is given as a pseudogene. This CDR3 is built from 19 residues. CDR3 protein: CASSNLRDREWGVRQPQHF. The CDR3 DNA follows: TGTGCCAGCAGCAATTTGAGGGACAGGGAATGGGGTGTGAGGCAGCCCCAGCATTTT.

Here the CDR3 DNA reads TGTGCCAGCAGCTCCGGGACAGGGAGGACAGATACGCAGTATTTT. Translating gives CASSSGTGRTDTQYF. The chain is built from TRBV5-8 and TRBJ2-3; 9 nucleotides agree with TRBD1. Germline assignment: CDR1 SGHTS and CDR2 YDEGEE. With V trimmed by 3 bases and J by 3 bases, 5 bases remained unmatched. The CDR3 totals 15 residues.

This clone was counted a few times. The gene calls are TRBV28 and TRBJ2-7, with TRBD1 matching over 11 bases. This CDR3 has 16 amino acids. Germline V gene data show CDR1 as MDHEN and CDR2 as SYDVKM. J was trimmed by 7 bases and V by 3 bases; bases with no gene match: 11. CDR3 sequence reads: CASSFFGQGASEEQYF. The CDR3 DNA is TGTGCCAGCAGTTTTTTCGGACAGGGGGCGTCCGAGGAGCAGTACTTC.

The chain links TRBV10-3 to TRBJ1-5; tentative D call: TRBD1 (5 bases). The germline V gene encodes CDR1 ENHRY and CDR2 SYGVKD. The CDR3 totals 13 residues. V lost 11 bases and J 3 bases, leaving 14 bases between the germline ends. CDR3 in DNA: TGTGCCGTACAGGTTGACGTCAATCAGCCCCAGCATTTT. It yields the protein CAVQVDVNQPQHF.

The chain is built from TRBV24-1 and TRBJ2-3; 9 positions match TRBD1. The length of the CDR3 is 16 residues. Germline V gene data show CDR1 as KGHDR and CDR2 as SFDVKD. The junction had 7 bases not matched to a gene; V was cut back by 2 bases and J by 5 bases. The CDR3 loop reads CATSDWGGQGRDTQYF. In nucleotides, the CDR3 is TGTGCCACCAGTGATTGGGGGGGACAGGGTAGAGATACGCAGTATTTT.

The chain recombines TRBV3-1 (or the pseudogene TRBV3-2) with TRBJ2-1, with TRBD2 identical over 7 bases. There are 14 residues in the CDR3. Trimming cost V 1 base and J 6 bases; bases outside gene matches: 3. Germline V gives CDR1 LGHDT, CDR2 YNNKEL (reference sequence). CDR3 in amino acids: CASSQAGTTNEQFF. In DNA, the CDR3 is TGTGCCAGCAGCCAAGCTGGGACTACCAATGAGCAGTTCTTC.

This chain links TRBV5-4 with TRBJ1-2, with a weak D call TRBD1 (6 bases). This CDR3 is 16 amino acids long. Germline values: CDR1 SGHNT, CDR2 YYREEE (reference sequence). The V and J ends lost 4 bases and 1 base respectively, with 17 bases between them. The CDR3 reads CASSARAGAGNYGYTF. DNA of the CDR3: TGTGCCAGCAGCGCCAGAGCAGGGGCAGGTAACTATGGCTACACCTTC.

CDR3 sequence (DNA): TGTGCCAGCAGCCGTAGCGGGAGTCCCTACAATGAGCAGTTCTTC. It encodes CASSRSGSPYNEQFF. This sequence joins TRBV9 and TRBJ2-1; 9 bases align to TRBD2. The J segment lost 2 bases and the V segment lost 4 bases, leaving 4 bases of the junction unmatched. Germline V gene lookup returns CDR1 SGDLS and CDR2 YYNGEE. The CDR3 length is 15 residues.

The chain couples TRBV24-1 to TRBJ2-7, with D possibly being TRBD2 (7 bases). The CDR3 spans 14 residues. Germline V gives CDR1 KGHDR, CDR2 SFDVKD. V lost 7 bases to trimming and J lost 4 bases, with 16 bases between them. The CDR3 loop reads CATSRGGLGYEQYF. DNA for the CDR3: TGTGCCACCAGCCGCGGGGGCCTCGGGTACGAGCAGTACTTC.

The chain combines TRBV23-1 with TRBJ2-4, with a weak D call TRBD2 (5 bases). TRBV23-1 is an open reading frame, and its role is uncertain. V shed 7 bases and J shed 1 base, with 23 bases lying between them. The CDR3 extends over 18 amino acids. CDR3 in amino acids: CASNGSGSSRLAKNIQYF. The CDR3 bases are TGCGCCAGCAATGGGTCGGGATCGTCGCGTTTGGCCAAAAACATTCAGTACTTC.

The rearrangement links TRBV27 to TRBJ1-5; 9 bases are a match to TRBD1. V trimming: 6 bases; J trimming: 5 bases; junction bases outside the gene matches: 2. The CDR3 has 13 residues. CDR1 and CDR2 (germline): MNHEY, SMNVEV (reference sequence). The DNA for the CDR3 is TGTGCCAGCAGGGGGGACAGGGATCAGCCCCAGCATTTT. Residues: CASRGDRDQPQHF.

The J gene is TRBJ2-5, the V gene TRBV5-1, with 12 bases aligning to TRBD2. The length of the CDR3 is 15 residues. The V gene end was trimmed by 0 bases and the J gene end by 5 bases; junction bases not matched to a gene: 2. CDR1 and CDR2 (germline): SGHRS, YFSETQ. CDR3 sequence reads: CASSLVGTSGETQYF. The CDR3 region has the DNA TGCGCCAGCAGCTTGGTCGGGACTAGCGGGGAGACCCAGTACTTC.

The J gene is TRBJ2-7, the V gene TRBV2; 7 bases match TRBD2. V was pared by 7 bases and J by 2 bases, with 5 bases of the junction left unmatched. CDR1 and CDR2 from the germline V gene are SNHLY and FYNNEI. This CDR3 spans 13 amino acids. The CDR3 DNA is TGTGCCAGCACTTCAGGACTAGCCTACGAGCAGTACTTC. It is translated as CASTSGLAYEQYF. The entire variable domain, with the rest obtained from reference TRBV2 and TRBJ2-7, is as follows: EPEVTQTPSHQVTQMGQEVILRCVPISNHLYFYWYRQILGQKVEFLVSFYNNEISEKSEIFDDQFSVERPDGSNFTLKIRSTKLEDSAMYFCASTSGLAYEQYFGPGTRLTVT.

This clone was observed a handful of times. The same CDR3 can be traced to other DNA sequences in this sample. V usage is TRBV4-2 and J usage is TRBJ2-2; 9 bases align to TRBD1. V dropped 0 bases and J dropped 4; count of bases not matched to a gene: 9. The CDR3 is made up of 18 amino acids. The germline V gene has CDR1 LGHNA and CDR2 YNFKEQ. The CDR3 region is CASSQEYGTGFTTGELFF. For the CDR3, the DNA is TGTGCCAGCAGCCAAGAATACGGGACAGGGTTTACCACCGGGGAGCTGTTTTTT.

The chain joins TRBV7-2 to TRBJ2-7; 10 bases line up with TRBD1. Losses at the gene ends were 5 bases for V and 7 bases for J; bases not matched to a gene: 11. There are 15 residues in the CDR3. Germline V gives CDR1 SGHTA, CDR2 FQGNSA. This CDR3 reads CASSPRTGGSSEQYF. CDR3 bases: TGTGCCAGCAGCCCAAGGACAGGGGGATCGTCGGAGCAGTACTTC.